Listed here are 29 T cell receptor beta chains from one sample, sequenced in a study of T cell clonality in common variable immunodeficiency. Here immunoSEQ multiplex PCR was the method, and the copy in TCRdb shows in-frame clones only, minus some. Observed in the sample are 50,000 to 65,000 clones, none of them singletons. Sample: peripheral blood mononuclear cells. The source of these receptors is a person aged 18 to 69 in good health.

This clone has ten or more counts. From the germline J gene comes the end of the CDR3, since the read stops 3 residues before it. The chain has TRBV6-7 and TRBJ2-1, with 9 bases identical to TRBD1. TRBV6-7 is recorded as an ORF, its role being uncertain. Losses at the gene ends were 3 bases for V and 2 bases for J; bases not matched to a gene: 2. The CDR3 contains 15 residues. The sequenced CDR3 bases are TGTGCCAGCAGTTATCGACAGGGGGCCTACAATGAG. Its protein is CASSYRQGAYNE. The complete CDR3 reads CASSYRQGAYNEQFF.

On this clone itself: The sequence runs out 3 residues before the end of the CDR3; the remainder is reconstructed from the germline J gene. The chain combines TRBV19 with TRBJ2-2; 8 bases are shared with TRBD2. This CDR3 contains 14 residues. The V gene end was trimmed by 8 bases and the J gene end by 5 bases; junction bases not matched to a gene: 7. Germline V lookup: CDR1 LNHDA, CDR2 SQIVND (reference sequence). This CDR3 reads CASSIAGRTGELFF. The covered CDR3 bases are TGTGCCAGTTCCATAGCGGGACGGACCGGGGAG.

This clone showed up many times. The read stops 3 residues short of the end of the CDR3; the missing end is completed from the germline J gene. V gene TRBV5-1 combines with J gene TRBJ2-3; TRBD1 is a possible D gene (6 bases). Germline V CDR1 and CDR2: SGHRS, YFSETQ. Trimming took 8 bases from V and 3 from J, leaving 19 bases between them. The CDR3 sequence is 15 residues long. CDR3 DNA (partial): TGCGCCAGTGTCCTCACAGGGAGCTGGACAGATACG. Amino acid sequence: CASVLTGSWTDT. The full CDR3 protein reads CASVLTGSWTDTQYF.

This clone was detected only a few times. The read ends 3 residues shy of where the CDR3 ends; the end is completed using the germline J gene. This CDR3 is also generated by other DNA sequences in the sample. This chain uses TRBV7-9 with TRBJ2-5; D remains ambiguous. The CDR3 extends over 12 amino acids. V dropped 5 bases and J dropped 4 bases, with 8 bases sitting between them. CDR1 and CDR2 (germline): SEHNR, FQNEAQ (reference sequence). The sequenced CDR3 bases are TGTGCCAGCAGCGTAATCGGAGAGACC. Translating it yields CASSVIGET. The whole CDR3 protein reads CASSVIGETQYF.

This clone was detected many times. The sequence runs out 3 residues before the end of the CDR3; the remainder is reconstructed from the germline J gene. This sequence joins TRBV2 and TRBJ2-7; TRBD1 is a possible D gene (6 bases). Germline V CDR1 and CDR2: SNHLY, FYNNEI. This CDR3 contains 15 residues. The V and J ends lost 0 bases and 6 bases respectively, with 15 bases between them. The CDR3 sequence is CASSEAWVGGREQYF. Incomplete CDR3 DNA: TGTGCCAGCAGTGAAGCGTGGGTAGGGGGACGCGAG. The full variable domain, with the rest looked up from reference TRBV2 and TRBJ2-7, is EPEVTQTPSHQVTQMGQEVILRCVPISNHLYFYWYRQILGQKVEFLVSFYNNEISEKSEIFDDQFSVERPDGSNFTLKIRSTKLEDSAMYFCASSEAWVGGREQYFGPGTRLTVT.

This clone was seen repeatedly, ten times or more. The missing CDR3 end, 3 residues past where the read stops, is filled in from the germline J gene. The chain uses TRBV20-1 and TRBJ2-5, with 9 bases matching TRBD1. In germline, CDR1 is DFQATT, CDR2 SNEGSKA (reference sequence). With V trimmed by 5 bases and J by 5 bases, 6 bases remained unmatched. This CDR3 has 13 residues. The CDR3 loop reads CSAPTGGRETQYF. The sequenced part of the CDR3 DNA is TGCAGTGCTCCAACAGGGGGCCGGGAGACC.

Ten or more counts support this clone. The CDR3 DNA, read in part, is TGTGCCAGCTCTCATAGGGCACAGGGGGAAAACATT. As protein: CASSHRAQGENI. In full, the CDR3 is CASSHRAQGENIQYF. The V gene is TRBV18, the J gene TRBJ2-4; 8 nucleotides agree with TRBD1. The read finishes 3 residues shy of the CDR3 end, and the germline J gene is used to complete it. Per the germline V gene, CDR1 is KGHSH and CDR2 is LQKENI. Trimming took 6 bases from V and 5 from J; bases not matched to a gene: 9. The CDR3 extends over 15 amino acids.

At least ten counts were recorded for this clone. The read ends 3 residues shy of where the CDR3 ends; the end is completed using the germline J gene. This rearrangement joins TRBV29-1 to TRBJ1-1, with 9 bases lining up with TRBD1. Germline lookup yields CDR1 SQVTM and CDR2 ANQGSEA. CDR3 length: 13 amino acids. The J segment lost 4 bases and the V segment lost 4 bases, leaving 4 bases of the junction unmatched. The part of the CDR3 DNA that was read is TGCAGCGTTGCCTCGACAGGGGGCACTGAA. This codes for CSVASTGGTE. The full CDR3 protein is CSVASTGGTEAFF.

This clone was observed many times. The sequenced fragment ends 3 residues before the CDR3 boundary, so the rest is inferred from the germline J gene. The chain links TRBV4-2 to TRBJ1-1; TRBD1 might be the D (5 bases). The CDR3 length is 15 residues. The V gene lost 0 bases and the J gene lost 4 bases, with 12 bases spanning the gap. Germline CDR1 LGHNA, CDR2 YNFKEQ. The sequenced part of the CDR3 DNA is TGTGCCAGCAGCCAAGATTTCGGGGGAATCACTGAA. Translated, it gives CASSQDFGGITE. The full CDR3 reads CASSQDFGGITEAFF.

This clone was seen repeatedly, ten times or more. The read gets to within 3 residues of the CDR3 end, and the germline J gene fills in the rest. The V and J genes are TRBV20-1 and TRBJ2-3; D is undetermined. The CDR3 runs to 12 residues. Germline V gene data show CDR1 as DFQATT and CDR2 as SNEGSKA (reference sequence). CDR3: CSAGPQQETQYF. CDR3 bases read: TGCAGTGCTGGCCCCCAACAAGAGACG.

This clone was seen at least ten times. The CDR3 end falls 3 residues outside the read, so it is completed with the germline J gene. V usage is TRBV10-3 and J usage is TRBJ2-6; a weak D match, TRBD1 (6 bases). The germline V gene has CDR1 ENHRY and CDR2 SYGVKD. The CDR3 contains 17 residues. V was cut by 2 bases and J by 2 bases, with 13 bases left in between. Partial CDR3 DNA: TGTGCCATCAGTGAGCCTGGACAGAGCACTGGGGCCAACGTC. Translating gives CAISEPGQSTGANV. The full CDR3 protein is CAISEPGQSTGANVLTF.

This clone was picked up many times. The read is 3 residues too short to cover the CDR3 end, so that end is filled in from the germline J gene. V usage is TRBV5-4 and J usage is TRBJ2-5, with D maybe TRBD2 (5 bases). V was pared by 4 bases and J by 0 bases, with 10 bases between. The CDR3 spans 14 residues. The V gene's germline CDR1 is SGHNT and CDR2 YYREEE (reference sequence). The CDR3 bases that were read are TGTGCCAGCAGCGTCGGGGAGTACCAAGAGACC. The encoded protein is CASSVGEYQET. The CDR3 reads in full as CASSVGEYQETQYF.

Ten or more counts support this clone. Coverage ceases 3 residues before the CDR3 finishes, and the germline J gene fills in the end. The chain recombines TRBV5-6 with TRBJ1-2; no clear D. Germline CDR1 reads SGHDT; CDR2 reads YYEEEE. CDR3 length: 14 amino acids. Trimming stripped 1 base from V and 2 bases from J, with 9 bases between. The sequenced CDR3 bases are TGTGCCAGCAGCTTGCAACGGGGAAACTATGGC. This encodes CASSLQRGNYG. The CDR3 in its entirety is CASSLQRGNYGYTF.

This clone was counted at least ten times. Sequencing ends 3 residues short of the CDR3 end; the germline J gene provides the rest. The rearrangement uses TRBV20-1 and TRBJ1-5; weak D call: TRBD1 (6 bases). CDR1 and CDR2 (germline): DFQATT, SNEGSKA (reference sequence). Between the trimmed V and J ends, which lost 2 bases and 4 bases, there was a span of 12 bases. This CDR3 is 14 amino acids long. CDR3 DNA, as far as it was read: TGCAGTGCTAGAAGGGGGGGGCAGAATCAGCCC. Translating it yields CSARRGGQNQP. The full CDR3 protein reads CSARRGGQNQPQHF.

This clone has ten or more counts. The CDR3 end lies 3 residues beyond the end of the read and is filled in from the germline J gene. The chain joins TRBV7-2 to TRBJ2-3; D perhaps matches TRBD1 (5 bases). This CDR3 has 15 residues. The V end was cut by 0 bases, the J end by 4 bases, with 11 bases between. Per germline, CDR1 SGHTA and CDR2 FQGNSA. The part of the CDR3 DNA that was read is TGTGCCAGCAGCTTAGCGGGCAGGGAACCAGATACG. Encoded protein: CASSLAGREPDT. The CDR3 as a whole reads CASSLAGREPDTQYF.

This clone appeared many times. The DNA read from the CDR3 is TGTGCCAGCAGTGGGCAGGGGAGATATGGC. Protein: CASSGQGRYG. The full-length CDR3 reads as CASSGQGRYGYTF. The chain joins TRBV2 to TRBJ1-2; the D gene is possibly TRBD1 (6 bases). The CDR3 end falls 3 residues outside the read, so it is completed with the germline J gene. CDR3 length: 13 residues. The V gene lost 4 bases and the J gene lost 5 bases, with 11 bases spanning the gap. Per germline, CDR1 SNHLY and CDR2 FYNNEI.

This clone was recorded many times. The CDR3 goes on 3 residues after the read ends, and that part is filled in from the germline J gene. This sequence joins TRBV5-4 and TRBJ1-6; 10 bases map to TRBD1. Germline V gene lookup returns CDR1 SGHNT and CDR2 YYREEE (reference sequence). V shed 4 bases, J shed 10 bases, and the junction held 8 bases outside the gene matches. The CDR3 runs 15 residues. The part of the CDR3 DNA that was read is TGTGCCAGCAGCACCGGGACAGGGGATCGCTCACCC. The encoded protein is CASSTGTGDRSP. The entire CDR3 sequence reads CASSTGTGDRSPLHF.

On this clone itself: The read finishes 3 residues shy of the CDR3 end, and the germline J gene is used to complete it. The rearrangement uses TRBV7-2 and TRBJ2-1; possibly TRBD2 for D (5 bases). The ends were cut back, 7 bases at V and 1 base at J, with 11 bases in the middle. CDR3 length: 14 amino acids. Germline CDR1 SGHTA, CDR2 FQGNSA. The chain's CDR3 is CASTLPGSYNEQFF. Incomplete CDR3 DNA: TGTGCCAGCACCCTCCCGGGGTCCTACAATGAG.

This clone was found many times. The read halts 3 residues ahead of the CDR3 end, with the missing end drawn from the germline J gene. The chain uses TRBV12-5 and TRBJ2-7; no firm D call. CDR1 LGHNT and CDR2 FRNRAP come from the germline V gene. The CDR3 runs 14 residues. Deletions cut 0 bases from V and 3 bases from J, with 9 bases between. The DNA read from the CDR3 is TGTGCTAGTGGTTTGGTAGGCCCCTTCTACGAG. Its protein product is CASGLVGPFYE. The full CDR3 protein reads CASGLVGPFYEQYF.

This clone came up many times. From the germline J gene comes the end of the CDR3, since the read stops 3 residues before it. The chain combines TRBV11-2 with TRBJ2-5, with D maybe TRBD1 (6 bases). Germline assignment: CDR1 SGHAT and CDR2 FQNNGV. This CDR3 region has 14 residues. The ends were cut back, 5 bases at V and 5 bases at J, with 15 bases in the middle. The sequenced part of the CDR3 DNA is TGTGCCAGCAGCCGGGTAGAGGGGGAGGAGACC. This translates into CASSRVEGEET. The entire CDR3 is CASSRVEGEETQYF.

This clone has at least ten counts. The CDR3 is cut off 3 residues early in the read; its end comes from the germline J gene. The chain has TRBV5-1 and TRBJ2-1; D gene unclear. V lost 0 bases and J 5 bases, leaving 6 bases between the germline ends. Germline CDR1 is SGHRS and CDR2 is YFSETQ. The CDR3 spans 13 residues. CDR3 sequence: CASSLGGDNEQFF. CDR3 DNA, as far as it was read: TGCGCCAGCAGCTTGGGCGGCGACAATGAG.

A remark on this clone: A much larger clone sits a single nucleotide away, making a read error possible. The CDR3 is cut off 3 residues early in the read; its end comes from the germline J gene. Other DNA variants within this sample encode the same CDR3. V and J are TRBV19 and TRBJ2-2; maybe TRBD1 (7 bases). The CDR3 extends over 15 amino acids. Germline-derived CDR1 and CDR2 are LNHDA and SQIVND (reference sequence). Trimming cost V 3 bases and J 4 bases, with 12 bases left between them. CDR3 protein: CASSMGRGVTGELFF. Incomplete CDR3 DNA: TGTGCCAGTAGTATGGGCAGGGGGGTCACCGGGGAG.

This clone was observed at least ten times. Sequencing ends 3 residues short of the CDR3 end; the germline J gene provides the rest. This chain links TRBV7-3 with TRBJ1-1, with D tentatively TRBD1 (6 bases). Germline CDR1 is SGHTA and CDR2 is FQGTGA. This CDR3 spans 13 amino acids. V shed 5 bases and J shed 1 base, with 8 bases lying between them. The CDR3 loop is CASSRRGNTEAFF. CDR3 DNA (partial): TGTGCCAGCAGCCGCAGGGGGAACACTGAA.

This clone was detected ten times or more. The read stops 3 residues short of the end of the CDR3; the missing end is completed from the germline J gene. The rearrangement uses TRBV5-5 and TRBJ1-1; TRBD1 might be the D (5 bases). V shed 4 bases and J shed 7 bases, with 20 bases lying between them. The CDR3 spans 15 residues. Germline CDR1 and CDR2: SGHKS and YYEKEE (reference sequence). The CDR3 spells CASSLGRGPRNEAFF. The covered CDR3 bases are TGTGCCAGCAGCCTTGGGAGGGGTCCACGGAATGAA.

The sample holds many counts of this clone. Coverage ceases 3 residues before the CDR3 finishes, and the germline J gene fills in the end. The chain recombines TRBV5-1 with TRBJ1-1; D possibly corresponds to TRBD1 (5 bases). CDR3 size: 15 residues. Germline V gene data show CDR1 as SGHRS and CDR2 as YFSETQ. With 8 bases removed from V and 4 bases from J, the gap between germline ends came to 21 bases. The CDR3 protein is CASRDGGALVTEAFF. CDR3 bases read: TGCGCCAGTCGGGATGGAGGGGCGCTGGTCACTGAA.

Ten or more counts support this clone. The read terminates 3 residues before the CDR3 end, so the remaining end is supplied by the germline J gene. The chain employs TRBV28 and TRBJ1-4; 7 bases fit TRBD1. The CDR3 has 14 amino acids. CDR1 and CDR2 (germline): MDHEN, SYDVKM. The V gene end was trimmed by 6 bases and the J gene end by 6 bases; junction bases not matched to a gene: 7. CDR3 sequence: CASRDRSGDEKLFF. The covered CDR3 bases are TGTGCCAGCAGGGACAGGAGCGGTGATGAAAAA.

This clone was counted at least ten times. The DNA ends 3 residues before the CDR3 does, and the rest of the CDR3 is filled in from the germline J gene. V is TRBV11-2 and J is TRBJ2-2, with D unclear. Trimming took 6 bases from V and 0 from J, leaving 8 bases between them. Germline V gene sequence: CDR1 SGHAT, CDR2 FQNNGV. This CDR3 is built from 14 residues. The chain's CDR3 is CASSFTANTGELFF. The CDR3 bases that were read are TGTGCCAGCAGTTTTACGGCGAACACCGGGGAG.

This clone was observed at least ten times. The DNA ends 3 residues before the CDR3 does, and the rest of the CDR3 is filled in from the germline J gene. The chain uses TRBV7-3 and TRBJ2-1; D uncertain. Germline V gene data show CDR1 as SGHTA and CDR2 as FQGTGA. The V end was cut by 3 bases, the J end by 7 bases, with 7 bases between. This CDR3 is 12 amino acids long. The CDR3 DNA, read in part, is TGTGCCAGCAGCTTGACAAGTAATGAG. Protein product: CASSLTSNE. The whole CDR3 sequence reads CASSLTSNEQFF.

This clone was counted at least ten times. With the read ending 3 residues before the CDR3 end, the germline J gene is used to fill in that end. The chain carries TRBV5-4 and TRBJ1-1, with 10 nucleotides matching TRBD1. Germline trimming cut 4 bases from V and 2 bases from J; bases unmatched to any gene: 5. The CDR3 is made up of 15 amino acids. Germline lookup yields CDR1 SGHNT and CDR2 YYREEE (reference sequence). The CDR3 protein is CASSPRTGGNTEAFF. The covered CDR3 bases are TGTGCCAGCAGCCCTCGGACAGGGGGAAACACTGAA.